The clone carrying this T cell receptor beta chain was observed once. Its antigen is still unknown. This sample is part of a study of beta chain features in type 1 diabetes. Study outcomes and limitations: More deletions and fewer insertions at VDJ junctions were found in patients with type 1 diabetes.

Sequencing targeted expressed TCRB transcripts, as all isolated RNA had been reverse transcribed. Clones were read by immunoSEQ multiplex PCR, and TCRdb kept only the in-frame ones, dropping some. The data show about 360,000 clones, roughly an eighth seen once. The receptor's source is a man between 18 and 35 years old in good health. What was sequenced was naive CD4+ T cells from blood.

CDR3 loop: CASRFRDRGPYEQYF. CDR3 nucleotide sequence: TGTGCCAGCAGATTCCGGGACAGGGGGCCCTACGAGCAGTACTTC. The chain couples TRBV6-5 to TRBJ2-7; 12 nucleotides agree with TRBD1. The V gene end was trimmed by 6 bases and the J gene end by 2 bases; junction bases not matched to a gene: 5. Looked up from germline, CDR1 is MNHEY and CDR2 is SVGAGI. The CDR3 is made up of 15 amino acids.